This T cell receptor beta chain is from a study of Graves' ophthalmopathy and Graves' hyperthyroidism. The sequenced template was RNA, covering the TCR beta CDR3 region. Following a first-round RT-PCR that used HTBI primers, a second-round multiplex PCR was carried out. MiXCR, run by TCRdb on the multiplex PCR reads, gives a single entry per CDR3 protein. The sample has hundreds of thousands of distinct CDR3 sequences, about 21% seen once. Germline lookup yields CDR1 DFQATT and CDR2 SNEGSKA (reference sequence). V shed 6 bases and J 1 base; nucleotides not matched to a gene: 8. This CDR3 has 14 amino acids. This clonotype came up many times.

The source is a woman aged 18 to 35 with stable Graves' hyperthyroidism. Sequencing was done on a sample of peripheral blood. The chain links TRBV20-1 to TRBJ2-5; 7 bases line up with TRBD1. CDR3 in DNA: TGCAGTGCGGAATCCAGGGGGTTCCAAGAGACCCAGTACTTC. It translates to CSAESRGFQETQYF.